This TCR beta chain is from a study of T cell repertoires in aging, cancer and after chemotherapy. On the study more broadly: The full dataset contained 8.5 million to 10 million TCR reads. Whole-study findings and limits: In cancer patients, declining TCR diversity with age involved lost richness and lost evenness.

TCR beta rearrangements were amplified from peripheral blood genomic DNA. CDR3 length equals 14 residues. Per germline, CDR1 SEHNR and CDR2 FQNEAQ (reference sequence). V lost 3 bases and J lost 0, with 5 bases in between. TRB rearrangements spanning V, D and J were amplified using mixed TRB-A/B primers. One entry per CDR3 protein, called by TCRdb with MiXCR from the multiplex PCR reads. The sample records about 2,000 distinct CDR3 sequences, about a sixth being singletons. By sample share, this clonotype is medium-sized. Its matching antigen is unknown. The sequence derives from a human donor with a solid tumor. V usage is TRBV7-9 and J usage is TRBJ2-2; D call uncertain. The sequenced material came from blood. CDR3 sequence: CASSFSANTGELFF. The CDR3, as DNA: TGTGCCAGCAGCTTCTCAGCGAACACCGGGGAGCTGTTTTTT.